Shown below are 4 T cell receptor beta chains from a single sample sequenced in a study of T cell responses to AZD1222 COVID-19 vaccine. Using immunoSEQ multiplex PCR, the repertoire was profiled, and TCRdb retains in-frame clones only, with some absent. The sample has 190,000 or so clones; about 88% are singletons. The sequenced sample was peripheral blood, obtained 28 days after the second AZD1222 dose. The receptor set was obtained from an adult who received the AZD1222 COVID-19 vaccine.

The rearrangement links TRBV18 to TRBJ2-5; no firm D call. Germline V lookup: CDR1 KGHSH, CDR2 LQKENI. CDR3 length equals 13 residues. V shed 3 bases and J shed 5 bases, with 10 bases lying between them. This chain's CDR3 is CASSPPAGETQYF. CDR3 in DNA: TGTGCCAGCTCACCTCCTGCCGGGGAGACCCAGTACTTC.

The chain combines TRBV28 with TRBJ2-1; no clear D gene. V lost 2 bases and J lost 7, with 9 bases in between. Germline CDR1 MDHEN, CDR2 SYDVKM. The CDR3 sequence is 13 residues long. The CDR3 DNA sequence: TGTGCCAGCAGTTTAGGCTTTCTGAATGAGCAGTTCTTC. Its translation is CASSLGFLNEQFF. Filled out from reference TRBV28 and TRBJ2-1, the complete variable domain reads DVKVTQSSRYLVKRTGEKVFLECVQDMDHENMFWYRQDPGLGLRLIYFSYDVKMKEKGDIPEGYSVSREKKERFSLILESASTNQTSMYLCASSLGFLNEQFFGPGTRLTVL.

The V and J genes are TRBV30 and TRBJ1-2; possibly TRBD1 for D (6 bases). V dropped 8 bases and J dropped 0 bases, with 19 bases sitting between them. CDR3 length: 15 amino acids. Germline V gene lookup returns CDR1 GTSNPN and CDR2 SVGIG (reference sequence). CDR3 in amino acids: CAGALRGIANYGYTF. The CDR3 DNA follows: TGTGCCGGAGCCTTGAGGGGGATAGCTAACTATGGCTACACCTTC.

This clone was found once. The chain combines TRBV7-2 with TRBJ2-3; D remains unclear. Deletions cut 1 base from V and 2 bases from J, with 13 bases between. This CDR3 has 16 amino acids. Germline loops: CDR1 SGHTA, CDR2 FQGNSA. This CDR3 reads CASSLGGSYTTDTQYF. CDR3 DNA sequence: TGTGCCAGCAGCTTAGGGGGTAGCTATACCACAGATACGCAGTATTTT.